The sequence of this T cell receptor (beta chain) was determined in a study of OX40 agonist ivuxolimab in advanced cancers. Looking at the study overall: The costimulatory receptor OX40 (CD134) was targeted by ivuxolimab, a fully human IgG2 agonistic monoclonal antibody. Partial responses occurred in three dose-escalation patients: two with cutaneous melanoma and one with hepatocellular carcinoma. Intravenous ivuxolimab was administered to patients every 2 weeks at six dose levels: 0.01, 0.1, 0.3, 1.5, 3 and 10 mg/kg. The paper covers the monotherapy dose-escalation part of the phase I ivuxolimab trial, which included N of about 50 patients. Among the approximately 54 dose-escalation patients, about 19 had hepatocellular carcinoma, around 15 melanoma, 9 renal cell carcinoma and 9 head and neck cancer. Prior anti-PD-1, anti-PD-L1 or anti-CTLA-4 therapy was permitted, and checkpoint inhibitors had been received by less than 45% of dose-escalation patients. A male proportion of nearly 85% and a mean age of 60 years, ranging from about 20 to 85, were recorded for the dose-escalation cohort. The purpose of peripheral TCRbeta sequencing was to test whether ivuxolimab changed TCR sequence diversity and led to clonal T-cell expansion. What the authors observed across the whole study: In partial responders in the 0.1-3.0 mg/kg groups, normalized peripheral clonal expansion was found to be among the lowest, especially among CD8+ T cells. After ivuxolimab, CD8+ T cells had more expanded clones than CD4+ T cells on average. Low levels of normalized T-cell clonal expansion were also seen in some patients who did not respond. At doses of 0.1 to 3.0 mg/kg, clonal expansion of both CD4+ and CD8+ T cells in blood was seen between baseline and week 6. Antigen specificity was not determined for the clonally expanded peripheral T cells.

Genomic DNA was extracted from sorted cells for sequencing of the TCRbeta CDR3 region. TCRbeta CDR3 regions were sequenced using the immunoSEQ Assay. TCRdb obtained this table from immuneACCESS and retained in-frame rearrangements with V and J assigned. These tables miss some clones; where compared with another copy, unresolved V genes account for less than half of the shortfall, and the remainder is unexplained. This sample gives roughly 62,000 clones in total; roughly 89% of them show up just once. About 4.5% of the sample is in the top ten clones. Spanning cysteine to phenylalanine, the CDR3 consists of 13 amino acids. Just CDR3 DNA is preserved here, 39 bases in frame from base 1. V lost 7 bases and J lost 0 bases; the stretch between them is 9 bases long. CDR1 and CDR2, per the germline V gene, are MNHNS and SASEGT. To note about this clone: Its antigen is not yet known. Base quality data are lacking; no much larger clone is found one base away.

The trial excluded patients who had a history of autoimmune disease or who were on systemic immunosuppression. In every dose cohort, peripheral blood was drawn for TCR sequencing at baseline, cycle 4 day 1, and cycle 7 day 1. The samples were drawn from a first-in-human, open-label, multicenter phase I dose-escalation trial of ivuxolimab. Adults with locally advanced or metastatic head and neck squamous cell, hepatocellular, melanoma or renal cell carcinoma were enrolled in the trial. CD4+ and CD8+ T cells were sorted separately from peripheral blood before TCR sequencing. The material sequenced was CD4+ or CD8+ T cells sorted from blood, taken in a trial of the OX40 agonist ivuxolimab. The rearrangement combines TRBV6-1 with TRBJ1-1; the D gene is unclear. This TCR was sampled from an adult with an advanced solid tumor such as melanoma, head and neck, liver or kidney cancer. The CDR3 has the sequence CASTRGLNTEAFF. The DNA reads TGTGCCAGCACGCGAGGGCTGAACACTGAAGCTTTCTTT.